This T cell receptor (beta chain) was sequenced during a study of PD-1 and CTLA-4 blockade in melanoma. The CDR3 spans 16 residues. CDR1 is SGHDT, CDR2 YYEEEE, per germline. V dropped 4 bases and J dropped 2; count of bases not matched to a gene: 9. Sequencing used immunoSEQ multiplex PCR; TCRdb keeps in-frame clones, though not all of them. This table holds 20,000 or so clones, 70% to 90% found once. The genes are TRBV5-6 and TRBJ1-3, with 7 bases fitting TRBD1. The receptor comes from a human donor with melanoma. The starting material was CD8+ T cells from peripheral blood, obtained before anti-PD-1 treatment. In DNA form, the CDR3 reads TGTGCCAGCAGCAAAGGGGGCGGAACGACTGGAAACACCATATATTTT. It translates to CASSKGGGTTGNTIYF.